This T cell receptor (beta chain) is from a study of OX40 agonist ivuxolimab in advanced cancers. Across the study: Anti-PD-1, anti-PD-L1 or anti-CTLA-4 therapy given earlier was allowed, and 40% had some.

The J segment lost 2 bases and the V segment lost 0 bases, leaving 8 bases of the junction unmatched. The CDR3 contains 16 residues. Germline CDR1 SGDLS, CDR2 YYNGEE. The method was immunoSEQ multiplex PCR; TCRdb's version includes in-frame clones alone and lacks a portion of them. Of about 25,000 clones in the sample, approximately 91% were seen once. This sample comprised CD4+ or CD8+ T cells sorted from blood, obtained in a trial of the OX40 agonist ivuxolimab. V is TRBV9 and J is TRBJ2-7; TRBD1 aligns across 7 bases. The TCR originated in an adult with an advanced solid tumor such as melanoma, head and neck, liver or kidney cancer. The CDR3 DNA follows: TGTGCCAGCAGCGTAGTATCCGATGGGACAGCCTACGAGCAGTACTTC. Translation gives CASSVVSDGTAYEQYF.